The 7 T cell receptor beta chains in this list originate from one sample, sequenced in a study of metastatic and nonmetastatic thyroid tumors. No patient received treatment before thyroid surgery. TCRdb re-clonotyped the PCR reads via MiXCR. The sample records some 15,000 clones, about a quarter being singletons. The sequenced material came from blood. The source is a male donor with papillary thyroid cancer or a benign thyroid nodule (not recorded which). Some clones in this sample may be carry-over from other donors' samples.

This chain's CDR3 is CASSPPMRGADTQYF. In DNA, the CDR3 is TGTGCCAGCTCACCACCGATGCGCGGGGCAGATACGCAGTATTTT. This rearrangement joins TRBV18 to TRBJ2-3, with D perhaps matching TRBD2 (6 bases). The germline V gene encodes CDR1 KGHSH and CDR2 LQKENI. The CDR3 has 15 residues. Trimming pared 0 bases from V and 4 bases from J, leaving 11 bases between.

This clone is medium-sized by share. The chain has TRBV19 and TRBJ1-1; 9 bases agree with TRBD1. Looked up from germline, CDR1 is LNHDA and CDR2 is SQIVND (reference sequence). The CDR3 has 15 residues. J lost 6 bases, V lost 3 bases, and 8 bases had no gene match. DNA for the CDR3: TGTGCCAGTAGTATCCCCGGGACAGGGTCTCCTGAAGCTTTCTTT. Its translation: CASSIPGTGSPEAFF.

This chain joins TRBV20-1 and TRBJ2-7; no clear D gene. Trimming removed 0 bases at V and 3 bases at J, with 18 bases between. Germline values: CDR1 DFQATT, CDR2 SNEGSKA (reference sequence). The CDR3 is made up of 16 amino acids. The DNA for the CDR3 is TGCAGTGCTAGAGATGAGAATAAAAGAACTATCTACGAGCAGTACTTC. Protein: CSARDENKRTIYEQYF.

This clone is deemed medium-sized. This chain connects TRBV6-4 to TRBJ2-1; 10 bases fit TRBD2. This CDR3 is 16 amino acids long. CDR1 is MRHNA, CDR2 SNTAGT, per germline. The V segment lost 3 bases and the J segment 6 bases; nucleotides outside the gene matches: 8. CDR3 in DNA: TGTGCCAGCAGTGAATCGGCTAGCGGGGGACCCAATGAGCAGTTCTTC. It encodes CASSESASGGPNEQFF.

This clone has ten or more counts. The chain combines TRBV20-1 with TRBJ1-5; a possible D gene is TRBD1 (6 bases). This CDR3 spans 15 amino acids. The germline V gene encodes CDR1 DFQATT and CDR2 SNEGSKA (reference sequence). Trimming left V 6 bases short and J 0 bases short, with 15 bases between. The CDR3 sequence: CSAELQGNSNQPQHF. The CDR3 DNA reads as TGCAGTGCGGAACTACAGGGAAATAGCAATCAGCCCCAGCATTTT.

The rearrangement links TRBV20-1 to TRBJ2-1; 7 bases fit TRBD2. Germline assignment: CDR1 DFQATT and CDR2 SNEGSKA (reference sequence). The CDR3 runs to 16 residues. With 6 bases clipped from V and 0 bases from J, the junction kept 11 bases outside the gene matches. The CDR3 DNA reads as TGCAGTGCCCACTCCCGCGGGAGTAGCTCCTACAATGAGCAGTTCTTC. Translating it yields CSAHSRGSSSYNEQFF.

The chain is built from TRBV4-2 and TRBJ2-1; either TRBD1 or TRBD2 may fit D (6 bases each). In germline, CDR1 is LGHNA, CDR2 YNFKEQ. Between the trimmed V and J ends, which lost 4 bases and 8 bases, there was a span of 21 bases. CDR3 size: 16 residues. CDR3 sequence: CASSLPTGARSDEQFF. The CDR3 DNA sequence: TGTGCCAGCAGCCTTCCGACGGGGGCAAGATCCGATGAGCAGTTCTTC.